This T cell receptor (beta chain) was recovered during a study of T cell responses to AZD1222 COVID-19 vaccine. TCRdb's copy holds only in-frame clones and misses some; the assay was immunoSEQ multiplex PCR. Counted here are fewer than 200,000 clones, around 94% occurring once; the ten biggest clones make up around 3.6%. Whole-study results and caveats: Two AZD1222 administrations were followed by greater Spike-specific TCR breadth and depth. Repertoire sampling happened only post peak T cell response. Mostly white British, mostly female donors; authors suggested clonal diversity may be underestimated.

This clone showed up just once. Its antigen is currently unknown. This sample comprised peripheral blood, obtained 28 days after the second dose of the MenACWY control vaccine. This clonotype was obtained from an adult who received the MenACWY meningococcal vaccine as a control.

CDR3: CASSSGTSSYNEQFF. The CDR3 DNA reads TGTGCCAGCAGTTCCGGGACTAGCTCCTACAATGAGCAGTTCTTC. The chain is built from TRBV5-4 and TRBJ2-1; 8 bases are shared with TRBD2. This CDR3 comprises 15 residues. The J segment lost 0 bases and the V segment lost 5 bases, leaving 4 bases of the junction unmatched. Germline V gene sequence: CDR1 SGHNT, CDR2 YYREEE (reference sequence). The variable domain in full, completed from reference TRBV5-4 and TRBJ2-1, reads ETGVTQSPTHLIKTRGQQVTLRCSSQSGHNTVSWYQQALGQGPQFIFQYYREEENGRGNFPPRFSGLQFPNYSSELNVNALELDDSALYLCASSSGTSSYNEQFFGPGTRLTVL.